The 9 T cell receptor beta chains reported below all come from one sample, sequenced in a study of blood T cell repertoires in COVID-19. Assay: immunoSEQ multiplex PCR; the TCRdb copy retains only in-frame clones and omits some. The table shows more than 85,000 clones, with around 76% occurring only once. Sequenced sample: peripheral blood. The receptors come from a woman aged 80 or over with acute or convalescent COVID-19.

The chain employs TRBV2 and TRBJ2-1; TRBD2 agrees at 7 bases. The V gene end was trimmed by 6 bases and the J gene end by 12 bases; junction bases not matched to a gene: 11. This CDR3 has 13 residues. Germline lookup yields CDR1 SNHLY and CDR2 FYNNEI. The CDR3 sequence: CASSRGTTGGQFF. The CDR3, as DNA: TGTGCCAGCAGCCGCGGGACTACGGGAGGGCAGTTCTTC.

About this clone itself: The junction departs from germline at one end; a sequencing error may be responsible. The chain recombines TRBV6-5 with TRBJ1-1, with D maybe TRBD1 (5 bases). CDR1 is MNHEY and CDR2 is SVGAGI in the germline V gene. The CDR3 consists of 11 residues. As DNA, the CDR3 is TGTGCCAGCAGTCAGACAGCTGAGGCTTTCTTT. Amino acids: CASSQTAEAFF.

The V call is TRBV19, the J call TRBJ1-1; 10 nucleotides align to TRBD1. Per the germline V gene, CDR1 is LNHDA and CDR2 is SQIVND (reference sequence). CDR3 length: 14 amino acids. J was trimmed by 11 bases and V by 6 bases; bases with no gene match: 12. The chain's CDR3 is CASRLDGDRGLAFF. In DNA form, the CDR3 reads TGTGCCAGTAGGCTGGATGGAGACAGGGGGCTTGCTTTCTTT.

The chain carries TRBV18 and TRBJ1-1, with D uncertain. This CDR3 is built from 13 residues. From germline, CDR1 is KGHSH and CDR2 LQKENI. Between the trimmed V and J ends, which lost 1 base and 3 bases, there was a span of 6 bases. The CDR3 loop is CASSPQQDTEAFF. The CDR3 nucleotides are TGTGCCAGCTCACCACAGCAGGACACTGAAGCTTTCTTT.

The rearrangement joins TRBV9 to TRBJ1-3, with a possible D match to TRBD1 (5 bases). The CDR3 has 16 amino acids. CDR1 and CDR2 from the germline V gene are SGDLS and YYNGEE. Trimming removed 0 bases at V and 2 bases at J, with 12 bases between. The CDR3 nucleotides are TGTGCCAGCAGCGTAGCTCCAGGGACTACTGGAAACACCATATATTTT. Translating gives CASSVAPGTTGNTIYF.

The chain couples TRBV10-3 to TRBJ2-3, with D possibly being TRBD2 (5 bases). Deletions cut 8 bases from V and 3 bases from J, with 18 bases between. Per the germline V gene, CDR1 is ENHRY and CDR2 is SYGVKD. This CDR3 spans 15 amino acids. The CDR3 nucleotides are TGTGCCATCGGGAAGGCGGACTGGTTGACAGATACGCAGTATTTT. Encoded protein: CAIGKADWLTDTQYF.

This chain uses TRBV4-3 with TRBJ1-5; D ambiguous. The CDR3 loop spans 14 amino acids. Germline-derived CDR1 and CDR2 are LGHNA and YSLEER. The V end lost 0 bases, the J end lost 11 bases, and 14 bases lay between the germline ends. The CDR3, as DNA: TGCGCCAGCAGCCAAGATTGGACGTTCGGGGCCCAGCATTTT. Protein: CASSQDWTFGAQHF.

V usage is TRBV18 and J usage is TRBJ2-4; D possibly corresponds to TRBD1 (5 bases). The CDR3 is 14 amino acids. V dropped 7 bases and J dropped 9 bases, with 19 bases sitting between them. Germline lookup yields CDR1 KGHSH and CDR2 LQKENI. The CDR3 loop reads CASFSTGGKRIQYF. Written as DNA, the CDR3 is TGTGCCAGCTTTTCCACAGGTGGTAAACGCATTCAGTACTTC.

The chain combines TRBV5-8 with TRBJ2-1; perhaps TRBD1 as D (6 bases). Germline V lookup: CDR1 SGHTS, CDR2 YDEGEE. V dropped 2 bases and J dropped 6 bases, with 15 bases sitting between them. The CDR3 loop spans 15 amino acids. CDR3 sequence (DNA): TGTGCCAGCAGCTTTCCTCAGGGGCTGGGCAATGAGCAGTTCTTC. As protein: CASSFPQGLGNEQFF.